The 13 T cell receptor beta chains presented below share a single source sample, sequenced in a study of blood T cells in healthy people across ages. A sample-barcoded 5' primer and a J-beta primer mix were used in a second PCR of roughly 7 to 11 cycles. From the 5' RACE reads, TCRdb called clonotypes with MiXCR, one entry per CDR3 protein. The sample shows 1.5 million to 2 million distinct CDR3 sequences, about 49% of them seen only once. Sequencing used blood. The receptors were sampled from a woman in her forties in good health.

This chain joins TRBV12-3 or TRBV12-4 and TRBJ2-1; 11 bases fit TRBD2. Trimming took 5 bases from V and 6 from J; bases not matched to a gene: 6. The CDR3 extends over 15 amino acids. CDR3 amino acids: CASSVTSGGLNEQFF. The CDR3 region has the DNA TGTGCCAGCAGTGTAACTAGCGGGGGTCTCAATGAGCAGTTCTTC.

A note on this clonotype: The junction departs from the called germline gene at one end, perhaps through a read error. The J gene is TRBJ2-1, the V gene TRBV7-3, with D possibly being TRBD1 (6 bases). Germline V gene sequence: CDR1 SGHTA, CDR2 FQGTGA. This CDR3 is built from 16 residues. The DNA for the CDR3 is TGTGCCGGCAGTCCCACAGGTGGGGACACATACTACGAGCAGTTCTTC. Its translation: CAGSPTGGDTYYEQFF.

The chain recombines TRBV7-6 with TRBJ2-3; D tentatively reads TRBD1 or TRBD2 (6 bases each). Trimming left V 5 bases short and J 3 bases short, with 18 bases between. CDR1 SGHVS and CDR2 FNYEAQ come from the germline V gene. CDR3 size: 16 residues. The CDR3 region has the DNA TGTGCCAGCAGCCAGGGGACTGCTCTTAGGACAGATACGCAGTATTTT. This encodes CASSQGTALRTDTQYF. The complete variable domain, with remaining parts taken from reference TRBV7-6 and TRBJ2-3, reads GAGVSQSPRYKVTKRGQDVALRCDPISGHVSLYWYRQALGQGPEFLTYFNYEAQQDKSGLPNDRFSAERPEGSISTLTIQRTEQRDSAMYRCASSQGTALRTDTQYFGPGTRLTVL.

V usage is TRBV29-1 and J usage is TRBJ1-1; 7 nucleotides align to TRBD1. The CDR3 runs 13 residues. The V gene end was trimmed by 7 bases and the J gene end by 0 bases; junction bases not matched to a gene: 5. Germline CDR1 is SQVTM and CDR2 is ANQGSEA. The CDR3 here is CSGAGQMNTEAFF. DNA of the CDR3: TGCAGCGGTGCGGGACAGATGAACACTGAAGCTTTCTTT.

The chain carries TRBV6-2 or TRBV6-3 and TRBJ2-3; possibly TRBD2 for D (5 bases). The CDR3 spans 15 residues. Trimming removed 7 bases from V and 3 bases from J, with 17 bases in between. The germline gives CDR1 MNHEY, CDR2 SVGEGT. CDR3 residues: CASNKGGTWTDTQYF. As DNA, the CDR3 is TGTGCCAGCAACAAAGGAGGTACTTGGACAGATACGCAGTATTTT.

The V gene is TRBV7-2, the J gene TRBJ1-2, with a possible D match to TRBD1 (6 bases). Trimming cost V 4 bases and J 4 bases, with 16 bases left between them. This CDR3 region has 15 residues. Germline values: CDR1 SGHTA, CDR2 FQGNSA. The CDR3 DNA is TGTGCCAGCAGCTCCGAAGGACAGCCACCCTATGGCTACACCTTC. The encoded protein is CASSSEGQPPYGYTF.

The rearrangement uses TRBV5-1 and TRBJ2-5; perhaps TRBD1 as D (6 bases). V gave up 1 base and J gave up 5 bases, with 12 bases separating them. The V gene's germline CDR1 is SGHRS and CDR2 YFSETQ. The CDR3 runs to 14 residues. The CDR3 DNA reads TGCGCCAGCAGCTTGCAACAGGGAAAGGAGACCCAGTACTTC. Protein: CASSLQQGKETQYF.

The CDR3 protein is CASSLASSGELFF. In DNA, the CDR3 is TGTGCCAGCAGCTTGGCCAGCAGCGGGGAGCTGTTTTTT. This chain uses TRBV7-9 with TRBJ2-2; the D is unclear. This CDR3 is 13 amino acids long. Trimming took 3 bases from V and 7 from J, leaving 9 bases between them. From germline, CDR1 is SEHNR and CDR2 FQNEAQ (reference sequence). The variable domain in full, completed from reference TRBV7-9 and TRBJ2-2, reads DTGVSQNPRHKITKRGQNVTFRCDPISEHNRLYWYRQTLGQGPEFLTYFQNEAQLEKSRLLSDRFSAERPKGSFSTLEIQRTEQGDSAMYLCASSLASSGELFFGEGSRLTVL.

The sample holds a few counts of this clonotype. The rearrangement uses TRBV6-5 and TRBJ2-3, with 14 bases lining up with TRBD2. Germline V gene lookup returns CDR1 MNHEY and CDR2 SVGAGI. The CDR3 sequence is 17 residues long. J was trimmed by 8 bases and V by 0 bases; bases with no gene match: 7. The CDR3 nucleotides read TGTGCCAGCAGTTACTCGAGGACTAGCGGGGGGAAGGGTACGCAGTATTTT. Translating gives CASSYSRTSGGKGTQYF.

The gene calls are TRBV29-1 and TRBJ2-1; D call uncertain. The CDR3 extends over 14 amino acids. Trimming removed 6 bases at V and 6 bases at J, with 18 bases between. The V gene's germline CDR1 is SQVTM and CDR2 ANQGSEA. CDR3 in DNA: TGCAGCGTGCCCGTGCGTTTATCGGGCAATGAGCAGTTCTTC. Protein: CSVPVRLSGNEQFF.

The V gene is TRBV20-1, the J gene TRBJ2-1, with no clear D. Trimming stripped 1 base from V and 7 bases from J, with 14 bases between. This CDR3 has 14 residues. Germline lookup yields CDR1 DFQATT and CDR2 SNEGSKA (reference sequence). CDR3 DNA sequence: TGCAGTGCTAGAGTTGCTTGGACGGTGAATGAGCAGTTCTTC. This sequence encodes CSARVAWTVNEQFF.

This clonotype has a handful of counts. The chain joins TRBV9 to TRBJ2-3, with 7 bases aligning to TRBD2. The junction had 13 bases not matched to a gene; V was cut back by 3 bases and J by 3 bases. Looked up from germline, CDR1 is SGDLS and CDR2 is YYNGEE. The CDR3 sequence is 17 residues long. CDR3: CASSALGSSGLTDTQYF. As DNA, the CDR3 is TGTGCCAGCAGCGCCCTGGGTAGTAGCGGGCTAACAGATACGCAGTATTTT.

The rearrangement links TRBV29-1 to TRBJ2-1, with 9 nucleotides matching TRBD1. The J call is doubtful: the DNA matches TRBJ2-7 better. The CDR3 sequence is 17 residues long. The germline gives CDR1 SQVTM, CDR2 ANQGSEA. The CDR3 DNA is TGCAGCGCTCCGGGACAGGGCGCCTTCGGCTCCTACAATGAGCAGTACTTC. As protein: CSAPGQGAFGSYNEQYF.